This TCR beta chain derives from a study of T cell responses to AZD1222 COVID-19 vaccine. This clone appeared a few times. Its antigen is unknown. Study observations and caveats: Donors skewed white British and female; clonal diversity was possibly underestimated. Repertoires were obtained solely post-peak T cell response. Targeting of unmutated variant regions was reportedly seen in nearly half of spike-specific TCRs.

The method was immunoSEQ multiplex PCR; TCRdb's version includes in-frame clones alone and lacks a portion of them. This table has 250,000 to 300,000 clones, around 93% appearing once. The CDR3 is 16 amino acids. Germline CDR1 and CDR2: MDHEN and SYDVKM. Trimming pared 3 bases from V and 0 bases from J, leaving 14 bases between. This receptor was obtained from an adult who received the AZD1222 COVID-19 vaccine. The specimen was peripheral blood, collected 28 days after the second AZD1222 dose. The J gene is TRBJ1-2, the V gene TRBV28, with D unresolved. CDR3: CASSFPRGGTNYGYTF. The CDR3 region has the DNA TGTGCCAGCAGTTTTCCGCGTGGAGGGACTAACTATGGCTACACCTTC.